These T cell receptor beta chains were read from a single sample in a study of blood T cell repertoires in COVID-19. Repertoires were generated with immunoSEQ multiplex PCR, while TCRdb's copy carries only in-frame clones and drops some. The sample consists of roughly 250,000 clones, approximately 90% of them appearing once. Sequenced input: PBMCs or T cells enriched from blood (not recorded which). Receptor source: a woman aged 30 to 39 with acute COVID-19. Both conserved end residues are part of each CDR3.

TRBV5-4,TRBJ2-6,CASREQVFSGANVLTF
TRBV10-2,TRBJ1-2,CASSDRGYGYTF
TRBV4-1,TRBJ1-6,CASSRTEYNSPLHF
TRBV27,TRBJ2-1,CASSFSEDNEQFF
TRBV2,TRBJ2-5,CATLRDREETQYF
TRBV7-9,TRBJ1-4,CASSVGDRPYEKLFF
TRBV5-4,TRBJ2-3,CASSFRGPSTDTQYF
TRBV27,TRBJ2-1,CASTPAMTNSYNEQFF
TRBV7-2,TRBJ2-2,CASSALLAGGPNTGELFF
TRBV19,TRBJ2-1,CASSWDRSSYNEQFF
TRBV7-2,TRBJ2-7,CASSSSVYEQYF
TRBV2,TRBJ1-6,CASSAGQGLNSPLHF
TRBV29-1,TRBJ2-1,CSVELATWAEQFF
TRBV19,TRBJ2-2,CASSIGRREPTSNTGELFF
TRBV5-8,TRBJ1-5,CASSSGQGAFQPQHF
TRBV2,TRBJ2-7,CASSVRGTTYEQYF
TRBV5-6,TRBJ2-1,CASSRSGARNEQFF
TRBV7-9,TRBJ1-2,CASTVGAGGGYTF
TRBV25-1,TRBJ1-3,CASSGWTGNTIYF
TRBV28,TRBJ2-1,CASSTPTRLSSYNEQFF
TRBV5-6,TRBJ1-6,CASRQGSYNSPLHF
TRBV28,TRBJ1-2,CATRTGINYGYTF
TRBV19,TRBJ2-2,CASSRRTSHTGELFF
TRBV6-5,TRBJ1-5,CASSRGGGNQPQHF
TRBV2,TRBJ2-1,CAGDKGQSNEQFF
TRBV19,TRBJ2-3,CASMGLAVADTQYF
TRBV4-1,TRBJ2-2,CASSQILNTGELFF
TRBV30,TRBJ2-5,CAWGLYGTGLETQYF
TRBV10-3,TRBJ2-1,CAISDPGLENEQFF
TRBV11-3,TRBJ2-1,CASSFGTTSASHNEQFF
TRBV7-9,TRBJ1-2,CASSLGGAGTDNYGYTF